This T cell receptor beta chain is drawn from a study of shared clonotypes between healthy human individuals (dated by TCRdb to 2019 to 2021). Regarding the study in general: A couple of women and a few men aged 18 to 49 years were included in the cohort. Each donor's leukapheresis produced roughly between roughly 0.85 and 10 billion PBMCs. Per donor, three plates each were used for CD4 naive and CD4 memory, two for CD8 naive, and one for CD8 memory. To estimate repertoire size and how much clonotype sharing occurs between individuals, the study deeply sequenced the blood TCR repertoires of roughly 5 healthy adults. Different laboratories and diverse techniques were used to prepare libraries and sequence TCR repertoires, to increase sequencing depth and limit assay-specific biases. Paper-wide results and their limitations: Estimated clonotype richness was generally larger for naive than for memory subsets. The small number of donors limited the genetic and exposure-history diversity represented. Only blood was sampled, and tissue TCR repertoires likely differ from those in blood. Roughly 5% of naive CD4, roughly 3.5% of naive CD8, 2.3% of memory CD4, and around 0.4% of memory CD8 clonotypes were shared across a handful of donors. Pairwise subsampling led to the expectation that sequencing depth would affect the degree of clonotype sharing among donors. Even with the large sequencing depth, rarefaction of the sorted-subset datasets indicated that sequencing was incomplete. Clonotypes shared by all four sorted-subset donors showed higher generation probabilities than non-shared clonotypes.

CDR1 LNHNV and CDR2 YYDKDF were looked up in the germline V gene (reference sequence). Relative to germline, V is 0 bases shorter and J is 6 bases shorter, with 8 bases between their ends. Including cysteine and phenylalanine, the CDR3 has 13 amino acids. Only the CDR3 DNA stays, 39 bases, in frame from base 1. In its sample, this clone was seen a few times. Its specific antigen is unknown. The sample holds no much larger clone one base away, and base qualities are not on file. Using the deep immunoSEQ assay, multiplex PCR amplified TCR CDR3 regions from genomic DNA. Extracted genomic DNA from each cell subset was distributed evenly across all wells of several immunoSEQ 96-well plates, and each plate was treated as a replicate. For sorted subsets, about 200 ng genomic DNA, equal to 25,000 to 35,000 T cell genomes, was loaded into each replicate PCR. Purified libraries were quantified with a Qubit 3.0 fluorometer, sized on a Bioanalyzer 2100, and re-quantified with the KAPA Library Quantification kit. Every immunoSEQ 96-well plate was sequenced on a separate single-read 150-cycle Illumina NextSeq 550 flow cell. As for the original processing: The immunoSEQ output contained only junctional sequences without quality scores, so filtering could not match that applied to full-length reads. Sequences were annotated with PyIR, a Python wrapper for IgBLAST v1.9, using IMGT germline references to assign V/J genes and CDR3. Reads with weak V/J assignments (E-value above 1e-6), missing CDR3, stop codons, out-of-frame junctions, or ambiguous translated residues were removed. V3J clonotypes were defined as sequences sharing the same inferred V gene, J gene, and CDR3 amino acid sequence. The percentage overlap between two repertoires was calculated by dividing the number of shared unique clonotypes by the size of the smaller repertoire. Repertoire richness was assessed with RTK rarefaction, the Chao1 estimator, and Recon v2.1 estimates of unobserved clonotypes. For all TCRbeta clonotypes obtained by the gDNA method from a few donors, generation probabilities were computed with OLGA. In TCRdb, the immuneACCESS table is reduced to in-frame sequences with V and J assigned. These tables do not hold every clone; where another copy was compared, an unresolved V gene accounts for under half, and the others remain unexplained. V, J and clone size are taken as reported in that table, and D and trimming were inferred from the DNA itself. The sample table lists over 2 million clones, about 90% of them with a count of one. Around 0.38% of the sample is in the top ten clones.

Donors were healthy HIV-negative adults with no recently reported acute infections or vaccinations. Every donor was a Caucasian adult living in Nashville, Tennessee, USA. Magnetic negative selection was used to enrich CD4+ T cells, after which naive cells were positively selected on CD45RA and the negative fraction became the memory subset. Blood was collected by leukapheresis, and PBMCs were isolated by Ficoll-Histopaque density gradient centrifugation and then cryopreserved in liquid nitrogen vapor phase. Analytical flow cytometry was used to check the purity and quantity of each magnetically sorted T cell population. Each sorted fraction had its genomic DNA isolated and then quantified by UV absorbance on a Nanodrop 2000c.

The sequenced material came from naive CD4+ T cells from PBMCs. This specimen's cell subset or site label, interpreted: CD45RA+ positively selected. The receptor was isolated from a man younger than 30 in good health. Some clones in this sample may be carry-over from other donors' samples. Rearrangement joined TRBV15 to TRBJ1-1, with the D gene not confidently named. The sequenced DNA is TGTGCCACCAGCAGAGATCCCCAGTCTGAAGCTTTCTTT. This sequence encodes CATSRDPQSEAFF.